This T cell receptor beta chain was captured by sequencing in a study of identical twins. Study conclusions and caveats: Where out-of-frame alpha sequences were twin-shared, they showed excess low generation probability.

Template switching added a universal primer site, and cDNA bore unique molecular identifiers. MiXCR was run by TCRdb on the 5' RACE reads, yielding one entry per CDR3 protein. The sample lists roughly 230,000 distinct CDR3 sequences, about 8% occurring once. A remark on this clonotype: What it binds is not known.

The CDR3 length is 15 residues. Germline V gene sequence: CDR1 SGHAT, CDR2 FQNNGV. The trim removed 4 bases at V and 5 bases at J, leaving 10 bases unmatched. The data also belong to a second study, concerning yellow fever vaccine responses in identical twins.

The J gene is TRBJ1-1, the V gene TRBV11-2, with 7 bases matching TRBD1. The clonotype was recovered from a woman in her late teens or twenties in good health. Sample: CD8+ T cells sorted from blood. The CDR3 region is CASSSNRGMLTEAFF. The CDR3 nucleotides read TGTGCCAGCAGCTCGAACAGGGGCATGTTGACTGAAGCTTTCTTT. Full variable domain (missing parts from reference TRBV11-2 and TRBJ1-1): EAGVAQSPRYKIIEKRQSVAFWCNPISGHATLYWYQQILGQGPKLLIQFQNNGVVDDSQLPKDRFSAERLKGVDSTLKIQPAKLEDSAVYLCASSSNRGMLTEAFFGQGTRLTVV.